The T cell receptor (beta chain) under discussion was sequenced for a study of blood T cell repertoires in COVID-19. The data were produced by immunoSEQ multiplex PCR, yet TCRdb's version contains in-frame clones alone and is incomplete. The data show 200,000 to 300,000 clones, approximately 89% seen once. The sample consisted of PBMCs or T cells enriched from blood (not recorded which). This clonotype originated in a woman aged 40 to 50 who had been exposed to COVID-19.

The CDR3 region is CASSLALASPLHF. The DNA of the CDR3 is TGTGCCAGCAGTTTGGCATTAGCGTCACCCCTCCACTTT. V and J are TRBV27 and TRBJ1-6; D call uncertain. The CDR3 loop spans 13 amino acids. Trimming took 3 bases from V and 10 from J, leaving 10 bases between them. The germline CDR1 and CDR2 sequences are MNHEY and SMNVEV (reference sequence).